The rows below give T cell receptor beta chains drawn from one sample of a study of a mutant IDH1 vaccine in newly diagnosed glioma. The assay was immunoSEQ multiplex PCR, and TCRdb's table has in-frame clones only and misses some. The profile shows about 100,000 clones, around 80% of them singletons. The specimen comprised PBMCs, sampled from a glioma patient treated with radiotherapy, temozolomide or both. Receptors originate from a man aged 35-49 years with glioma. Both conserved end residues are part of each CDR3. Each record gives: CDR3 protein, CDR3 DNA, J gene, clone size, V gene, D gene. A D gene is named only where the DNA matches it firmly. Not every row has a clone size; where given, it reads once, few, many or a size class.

CDR3 protein: CASSQETRNEKLFF
CDR3 DNA: TGCGCCAGCAGCCAAGAGACCCGGAATGAAAAACTGTTTTTT
J gene: TRBJ1-4
clone size: NA
V gene: TRBV4-3
D gene: NA

CDR3 protein: CAISEAGQGAGYTF
CDR3 DNA: TGTGCCATCAGTGAGGCGGGACAGGGGGCTGGCTACACCTTC
J gene: TRBJ1-2
clone size: NA
V gene: TRBV10-3
D gene: TRBD1

CDR3 protein: CASSVGDLFNQPQHF
CDR3 DNA: TGTGCCAGCAGTGTGGGGGACCTGTTCAATCAGCCCCAGCATTTT
J gene: TRBJ1-5
clone size: NA
V gene: TRBV2
D gene: NA

CDR3 protein: CASRKTGGAGTEAFF
CDR3 DNA: TGTGCCAGCAGGAAAACAGGGGGCGCGGGCACTGAAGCTTTCTTT
J gene: TRBJ1-1
clone size: NA
V gene: TRBV14
D gene: TRBD1

CDR3 protein: CATSRDLGGHGNQPQHF
CDR3 DNA: TGTGCCACCAGCAGAGATTTGGGGGGGCACGGCAATCAGCCCCAGCATTTT
J gene: TRBJ1-5
clone size: NA
V gene: TRBV15
D gene: NA

CDR3 protein: CASSLGLAGGEKKYF
CDR3 DNA: TGTGCCAGCAGCCTGGGACTAGCGGGGGGAGAAAAGAAGTATTTT
J gene: TRBJ2-3
clone size: NA
V gene: TRBV7-2
D gene: TRBD2

CDR3 protein: CSVSSPLGLVYGYTF
CDR3 DNA: TGCAGCGTTTCAAGCCCACTTGGGTTGGTGTATGGCTACACCTTC
J gene: TRBJ1-2
clone size: NA
V gene: TRBV29-1
D gene: NA

CDR3 protein: CASSHLGEPNQPQHF
CDR3 DNA: TGTGCCAGCAGCCACCTTGGGGAGCCGAATCAGCCCCAGCATTTT
J gene: TRBJ1-5
clone size: NA
V gene: TRBV4-2
D gene: NA

CDR3 protein: CASTFRTAAAFF
CDR3 DNA: TGTGCCAGCACATTCAGGACAGCCGCAGCTTTCTTT
J gene: TRBJ1-1
clone size: NA
V gene: TRBV6-1
D gene: NA

CDR3 protein: CASSFPTLTSGRGFYEQYF
CDR3 DNA: TGTGCCAGCAGTTTCCCCACGCTGACTAGCGGGAGGGGGTTCTACGAGCAGTACTTC
J gene: TRBJ2-7
clone size: few
V gene: TRBV28
D gene: TRBD2

CDR3 protein: CASSITGTSGGPVDTQYF
CDR3 DNA: TGTGCCAGTAGTATCACTGGGACTAGCGGGGGGCCGGTAGATACGCAGTATTTT
J gene: TRBJ2-3
clone size: NA
V gene: TRBV19
D gene: TRBD2

CDR3 protein: CASQWEGHAYEQYF
CDR3 DNA: TGTGCCTCCCAATGGGAGGGACATGCCTACGAGCAGTACTTC
J gene: TRBJ2-7
clone size: few
V gene: TRBV6-6
D gene: NA

CDR3 protein: CARQLVGATPDTQYF
CDR3 DNA: TGTGCCCGCCAGCTTGTCGGAGCGACACCGGATACGCAGTATTTT
J gene: TRBJ2-3
clone size: NA
V gene: TRBV9
D gene: NA

CDR3 protein: CASGGLAGVQFF
CDR3 DNA: TGTGCCAGCGGGGGACTAGCGGGGGTTCAGTTCTTC
J gene: TRBJ2-1
clone size: NA
V gene: TRBV2
D gene: TRBD2

CDR3 protein: CASSQGLAGGPQETQYF
CDR3 DNA: TGCGCCAGCAGCCAAGGACTAGCGGGGGGTCCTCAAGAGACCCAGTACTTC
J gene: TRBJ2-5
clone size: once
V gene: TRBV5-1
D gene: TRBD2

CDR3 protein: CAWSDARWAGRLPPETQYF
CDR3 DNA: TGTGCCTGGAGTGATGCCCGGTGGGCAGGGCGGCTTCCCCCAGAGACCCAGTACTTC
J gene: TRBJ2-5
clone size: NA
V gene: TRBV30
D gene: NA

CDR3 protein: CASSSGLRGGDYGYTF
CDR3 DNA: TGTGCCAGCAGTTCTGGGTTACGAGGGGGGGACTATGGCTACACCTTC
J gene: TRBJ1-2
clone size: NA
V gene: TRBV6-6
D gene: NA

CDR3 protein: CASTPSWGYTF
CDR3 DNA: TGTGCCAGCACCCCCTCCTGGGGCTACACCTTC
J gene: TRBJ1-2
clone size: NA
V gene: TRBV6-5
D gene: NA

CDR3 protein: CASRPGLATEAFF
CDR3 DNA: TGTGCCAGCAGGCCTGGGTTAGCGACTGAAGCTTTCTTT
J gene: TRBJ1-1
clone size: NA
V gene: TRBV6-5
D gene: NA

CDR3 protein: CASSLRGHSGILRNTEAFF
CDR3 DNA: TGTGCCAGCAGCTTACGGGGACACTCGGGAATTTTACGTAACACTGAAGCTTTCTTT
J gene: TRBJ1-1
clone size: once
V gene: TRBV7-6
D gene: NA

CDR3 protein: CASSQFRTGPNQPQHF
CDR3 DNA: TGCGCCAGCAGTCAATTTCGGACAGGCCCAAATCAGCCCCAGCATTTT
J gene: TRBJ1-5
clone size: NA
V gene: TRBV23-1
D gene: TRBD1

CDR3 protein: CASSFMNTEAFF
CDR3 DNA: TGTGCCAGCAGTTTCATGAACACTGAAGCTTTCTTT
J gene: TRBJ1-1
clone size: once
V gene: TRBV28
D gene: NA

CDR3 protein: CASRLQGSEGNTIYF
CDR3 DNA: TGTGCCAGCAGGTTACAGGGGTCGGAGGGAAACACCATATATTTT
J gene: TRBJ1-3
clone size: NA
V gene: TRBV28
D gene: TRBD1

CDR3 protein: CASSPWGGDSGANVLTF
CDR3 DNA: TGTGCCAGCAGCCCCTGGGGAGGAGACTCTGGGGCCAACGTCCTGACTTTC
J gene: TRBJ2-6
clone size: once
V gene: TRBV7-3
D gene: NA

CDR3 protein: CASSLGTGGHEQYF
CDR3 DNA: TGTGCCAGCAGCCTCGGGACAGGGGGCCACGAGCAGTACTTC
J gene: TRBJ2-7
clone size: NA
V gene: TRBV7-6
D gene: TRBD1

CDR3 protein: CASSYQGYQHF
CDR3 DNA: TGTGCCAGCAGTTATCAGGGTTACCAGCATTTT
J gene: TRBJ1-5
clone size: once
V gene: TRBV6-5
D gene: NA

CDR3 protein: CASSLGSEENEQYF
CDR3 DNA: TGTGCCAGCAGCCTGGGGAGCGAGGAGAACGAGCAGTACTTC
J gene: TRBJ2-7
clone size: NA
V gene: TRBV11-2
D gene: NA

CDR3 protein: CSGGRAYDGYTF
CDR3 DNA: TGCAGCGGGGGGCGGGCCTATGATGGCTACACCTTC
J gene: TRBJ1-2
clone size: once
V gene: TRBV29-1
D gene: NA

CDR3 protein: CAISESGGKETQYF
CDR3 DNA: TGTGCCATCAGTGAGTCGGGTGGGAAAGAGACCCAGTACTTC
J gene: TRBJ2-5
clone size: NA
V gene: TRBV10-3
D gene: NA

CDR3 protein: CASSYMRREFF
CDR3 DNA: TGTGCCAGCAGTTACATGCGGAGAGAGTTCTTC
J gene: TRBJ2-1
clone size: NA
V gene: TRBV6-5
D gene: NA

CDR3 protein: CASSGRTSGRAVYEQYF
CDR3 DNA: TGTGCCAGCAGTGGGCGGACTAGCGGGAGGGCCGTGTACGAGCAGTACTTC
J gene: TRBJ2-7
clone size: once
V gene: TRBV2
D gene: TRBD2

CDR3 protein: CASSLSTGNQPQHF
CDR3 DNA: TGTGCCAGCAGTTTATCGACGGGCAATCAGCCCCAGCATTTT
J gene: TRBJ1-5
clone size: NA
V gene: TRBV27
D gene: NA

CDR3 protein: CASSLGASADQETQYF
CDR3 DNA: TGTGCCAGCAGCTTAGGGGCTAGCGCGGACCAAGAGACCCAGTACTTC
J gene: TRBJ2-5
clone size: NA
V gene: TRBV11-3
D gene: NA

CDR3 protein: CASNPGTSGRANLYEQYF
CDR3 DNA: TGTGCCAGCAATCCCGGGACTAGCGGGAGGGCCAATCTATACGAGCAGTACTTC
J gene: TRBJ2-7
clone size: NA
V gene: TRBV2
D gene: TRBD2

CDR3 protein: CSGGGGLSKNIQYF
CDR3 DNA: TGCAGCGGTGGGGGGGGACTATCCAAAAACATTCAGTACTTC
J gene: TRBJ2-4
clone size: NA
V gene: TRBV29-1
D gene: TRBD2

CDR3 protein: CASGAFRGQGNTEAFF
CDR3 DNA: TGTGCCAGCGGGGCTTTTAGGGGACAGGGGAACACTGAAGCTTTCTTT
J gene: TRBJ1-1
clone size: once
V gene: TRBV2
D gene: TRBD1

CDR3 protein: CATSKSDNEQFF
CDR3 DNA: TGTGCCACCAGCAAGAGCGACAATGAGCAGTTCTTC
J gene: TRBJ2-1
clone size: NA
V gene: TRBV15
D gene: NA

CDR3 protein: CASSEADRGPLNYGYTF
CDR3 DNA: TGTGCCAGCAGTGAAGCGGACAGGGGGCCCTTAAACTATGGCTACACCTTC
J gene: TRBJ1-2
clone size: many
V gene: TRBV6-1
D gene: TRBD1

CDR3 protein: CASSLIGGYGVLSYEQYF
CDR3 DNA: TGTGCCAGCAGCTTGATTGGGGGATATGGCGTTTTATCCTACGAGCAGTACTTC
J gene: TRBJ2-7
clone size: NA
V gene: TRBV5-7
D gene: NA

CDR3 protein: CASSDTAYTDTQYF
CDR3 DNA: TGTGCCAGCAGTGATACAGCCTACACAGATACGCAGTATTTT
J gene: TRBJ2-3
clone size: few
V gene: TRBV2
D gene: NA

CDR3 protein: CASSGSGAKRADTQYF
CDR3 DNA: TGTGCCAGCAGTGGCTCGGGGGCGAAGAGGGCAGATACGCAGTATTTT
J gene: TRBJ2-3
clone size: NA
V gene: TRBV6-1
D gene: NA

CDR3 protein: CASSSQGSVAGLGDEQFF
CDR3 DNA: TGTGCCAGCAGTTCCCAAGGCTCGGTAGCGGGGCTGGGGGATGAGCAGTTCTTC
J gene: TRBJ2-1
clone size: NA
V gene: TRBV28
D gene: TRBD2

CDR3 protein: CASSRTAVTYEQYF
CDR3 DNA: TGCGCCAGCAGCAGGACGGCAGTAACCTACGAGCAGTACTTC
J gene: TRBJ2-7
clone size: NA
V gene: TRBV5-1
D gene: NA

CDR3 protein: CASSLAATTNEKLFF
CDR3 DNA: TGTGCCAGCAGTTTAGCGGCAACAACTAATGAAAAACTGTTTTTT
J gene: TRBJ1-4
clone size: NA
V gene: TRBV27
D gene: NA

CDR3 protein: CASSSRAGDGANVLTF
CDR3 DNA: TGCGCCAGCAGCTCTCGGGCAGGGGACGGGGCCAACGTCCTGACTTTC
J gene: TRBJ2-6
clone size: NA
V gene: TRBV5-1
D gene: NA

CDR3 protein: CASSNQGGGEKLFF
CDR3 DNA: TGTGCCAGTAGTAATCAGGGGGGCGGTGAAAAACTGTTTTTT
J gene: TRBJ1-4
clone size: NA
V gene: TRBV19
D gene: TRBD1

CDR3 protein: CASSPPGAPGYTF
CDR3 DNA: TGTGCCAGCTCACCACCGGGGGCGCCTGGCTACACCTTC
J gene: TRBJ1-2
clone size: NA
V gene: TRBV18
D gene: NA

CDR3 protein: CASSQLRVDTEAFF
CDR3 DNA: TGCGCCAGCAGCCAACTTCGAGTGGACACTGAAGCTTTCTTT
J gene: TRBJ1-1
clone size: NA
V gene: TRBV4-3
D gene: NA